The rows below give T cell receptor beta chains drawn from one sample of a study of CD4 T cells in relation to SARS-CoV-2 and coronaviruses. These receptors are not linked to any known antigen. Generated by immunoSEQ multiplex PCR, the TCRdb table keeps only in-frame clones and is missing some. This sample has about 15,000 clones, with around 74% found just once. The sample comprised CD4+ T cells from PBMCs, cultured in vitro. These TCRs come from a human donor in good health. Each CDR3 is given with its conserved first and last residue. D genes are given only for firm matches. Expanded clones are given a class, and other clones once, few, many or no size at all.

cdr3_nt,cdr3_aa,j_call,v_call,clone_size,d_call
TGTGCCAGCAGGCTTGACTACGGGGGCAAAGAGCAGCCCCAGCATTTT,CASRLDYGGKEQPQHF,TRBJ1-5,TRBV5-5,.,.
TGTGCCAGCAGCCCCAACGGTGGGGTGGGGTGGGGGGCCAACGTCCTGACTTTC,CASSPNGGVGWGANVLTF,TRBJ2-6,TRBV3-1/TRBV3-2,.,.
TGTGCCAGCAGTGTGCGGGGGGCCCGGAACACTGAAGCTTTCTTT,CASSVRGARNTEAFF,TRBJ1-1,TRBV25-1,.,.
TGCAGTGCAAGTACAGCTAACAATCAGCCCCAGCATTTT,CSASTANNQPQHF,TRBJ1-5,TRBV20-1,.,.
TGTGCCAGTGGAGAGACCCACGAGCAGTACTTC,CASGETHEQYF,TRBJ2-7,TRBV19,few,.
TGTGCCAGTAGTATAGGGAGTTGGAGCACTGAAGCTTTCTTT,CASSIGSWSTEAFF,TRBJ1-1,TRBV19,few,.
TGCGCCAGCAGCCGGCTCCCCGGGACAGTCTCCTACGAGCAGTACTTC,CASSRLPGTVSYEQYF,TRBJ2-7,TRBV4-1,few,TRBD1
TGTGCCTGTACCTTGGGGGGAGTGGGCACAGATACGCAGTATTTT,CACTLGGVGTDTQYF,TRBJ2-3,TRBV30,once,.
TGTGCCTGGAGAGGTGACGGACGAAGGGCTTTCTTT,CAWRGDGRRAFF,TRBJ1-1,TRBV30,few,.
TGTGCCAGCAGCCAAGTCGATGGCCGGGCCCTCCACTTT,CASSQVDGRALHF,TRBJ1-6,TRBV14,.,.
TGTGCCACCAGTGATCCAAGACAGGGGGCTACTGATACGCAGTATTTT,CATSDPRQGATDTQYF,TRBJ2-3,TRBV24-1,.,TRBD1
TGTGCCAGCAGCTTAGCCCCAGACGCGAGCTCCTACGAGCAGTACTTC,CASSLAPDASSYEQYF,TRBJ2-7,TRBV11-1,.,.
TGTGCCAGCAGTGCGGGAGGGCCCACAGATACGCAGTATTTT,CASSAGGPTDTQYF,TRBJ2-3,TRBV6-4,.,TRBD2
TGTGCCAGCAGCTCAACCATCTCCTACGAGCAGTACTTC,CASSSTISYEQYF,TRBJ2-7,TRBV5-8,.,.
TGTGCCAGTAGTGTTGACAGGGCCACTGAAGCTTTCTTT,CASSVDRATEAFF,TRBJ1-1,TRBV19,.,TRBD1
TGCGCCAGCAGCTTTAACAATGAGCAGTTCTTC,CASSFNNEQFF,TRBJ2-1,TRBV5-1,once,.
TGTGCCAGCTACCCCGGACAACTGAACACTGAAGCTTTCTTT,CASYPGQLNTEAFF,TRBJ1-1,TRBV7-9,.,.
TGTGCCAGCAGCCTGGGTACTAGCGGGAGGCGGGGACAAGAGACCCAGTACTTC,CASSLGTSGRRGQETQYF,TRBJ2-5,TRBV7-9,.,TRBD2
TGTGCCAGCAGCCAAAGACTAGCGGGAACGTACGAGCAGTACTTC,CASSQRLAGTYEQYF,TRBJ2-7,TRBV4-2,.,TRBD2
TGCGCCAGCACCAGCGGGAGTCACAATGAGCAGTTCTTC,CASTSGSHNEQFF,TRBJ2-1,TRBV10-1,.,TRBD2
TGTGCCAGCAGCCAAGAGGGGAGATTGCACTATGGCTACACCTTC,CASSQEGRLHYGYTF,TRBJ1-2,TRBV3-1/TRBV3-2,.,.
TGTGCCAGTAGTATAGCTAGCGGGATCCCCGAGCAGTACTTC,CASSIASGIPEQYF,TRBJ2-7,TRBV19,.,TRBD2
TGTGCTAGTGGTTTCGAGCTTAATCAGCCCCAGCATTTT,CASGFELNQPQHF,TRBJ1-5,TRBV12-5,few,.
TGTGCCACCAGTGATTTTCTAGCGGGAGGACCTACCGGGGAGCTGTTTTTT,CATSDFLAGGPTGELFF,TRBJ2-2,TRBV24-1,.,TRBD2
TGTGCCAGCAGAAAAGGGACAGAGACGCAAGAGACCCAGTACTTC,CASRKGTETQETQYF,TRBJ2-5,TRBV9,.,TRBD1
TGTGCCACCAGTGACCTTCAACTTAACTATGGCTACACCTTC,CATSDLQLNYGYTF,TRBJ1-2,TRBV24-1,.,.
TGTGCCGGTAAGGAGGGGCAGAACACTGAAGCTTTCTTT,CAGKEGQNTEAFF,TRBJ1-1,TRBV30,.,.
TGTGCCAGCAGCTTAAACAGGGCCATGAACACTGAAGCTTTCTTT,CASSLNRAMNTEAFF,TRBJ1-1,TRBV7-9,.,.
TGTGCCAGCAATCGGGCCGGGTTTTATTCACCCCTCCACTTT,CASNRAGFYSPLHF,TRBJ1-6,TRBV6-5,.,.
TGCGCCAGCAGCTTGGCGGGGACCCTGAACACTGAAGCTTTCTTT,CASSLAGTLNTEAFF,TRBJ1-1,TRBV5-1,.,.
TGTGCCAGCAGTGAAGCTGTCGCGGGTTTTTATGGCTACACCTTC,CASSEAVAGFYGYTF,TRBJ1-2,TRBV6-1,.,.
TGTGCCAGCAGCGCGGACTCGGGAGGGTACACAGATACGCAGTATTTT,CASSADSGGYTDTQYF,TRBJ2-3,TRBV9,.,TRBD2
TGTGCCTCCCCGGAGGGGGACCATGGGGATGAAAAACTGTTTTTT,CASPEGDHGDEKLFF,TRBJ1-4,TRBV24-1,few,.
TGTGCCACCAGTGACGGGGACAGGGGTCTCATTCAGTACTTC,CATSDGDRGLIQYF,TRBJ2-4,TRBV24-1,.,TRBD1
TGTGCCAGCAGCCAAGGGTCAGGTCGGGGCTACGAGCAGTACTTC,CASSQGSGRGYEQYF,TRBJ2-7,TRBV4-2,.,.
TGCGCCAGCAGCTTGGCTAGCGGTGGCTCCTACGAGCAGTACTTC,CASSLASGGSYEQYF,TRBJ2-7,TRBV4-1,few,TRBD2
TGTGCCAGCAGCTCCGGGACTAGGGGGCAGACCCAGTACTTC,CASSSGTRGQTQYF,TRBJ2-5,TRBV5-4,.,.
TGTGCCAGCAGCCAGGCTCGGGGGAGTTCCTACAATGAGCAGTTCTTC,CASSQARGSSYNEQFF,TRBJ2-1,TRBV3-1/TRBV3-2,.,.
TGTGCCAGTAGCCAATACACAGGGGTCCAAGAGACCCAGTACTTC,CASSQYTGVQETQYF,TRBJ2-5,TRBV19,once,TRBD1
TGTGCTAGTGGCCGAGGACAGGGATTGTACGAGCAGTACTTC,CASGRGQGLYEQYF,TRBJ2-7,TRBV12-5,.,TRBD1
TGTGCCAGCAGCCCCGGCTACGTGGGCTATGGCTACACCTTC,CASSPGYVGYGYTF,TRBJ1-2,TRBV3-1/TRBV3-2,.,.
TGCGCCAGCAGCGTTGCTCCTAGCGGGAAAGAGACCCAGTACTTC,CASSVAPSGKETQYF,TRBJ2-5,TRBV5-1,once,TRBD2
TGTGCCTGGAAAAGCAGGGGAAGGAACTATGGCTACACCTTC,CAWKSRGRNYGYTF,TRBJ1-2,TRBV30,few,.
TGTGCCAGCAGCCGGGCGGGAGGGGGACTTAATGAAAAACTGTTTTTT,CASSRAGGGLNEKLFF,TRBJ1-4,TRBV5-4,.,.
TGCAGTGCTAGTTTCCTAGCGGGAGGAAGCTACGAGCAGTACTTC,CSASFLAGGSYEQYF,TRBJ2-7,TRBV20-1,.,TRBD2